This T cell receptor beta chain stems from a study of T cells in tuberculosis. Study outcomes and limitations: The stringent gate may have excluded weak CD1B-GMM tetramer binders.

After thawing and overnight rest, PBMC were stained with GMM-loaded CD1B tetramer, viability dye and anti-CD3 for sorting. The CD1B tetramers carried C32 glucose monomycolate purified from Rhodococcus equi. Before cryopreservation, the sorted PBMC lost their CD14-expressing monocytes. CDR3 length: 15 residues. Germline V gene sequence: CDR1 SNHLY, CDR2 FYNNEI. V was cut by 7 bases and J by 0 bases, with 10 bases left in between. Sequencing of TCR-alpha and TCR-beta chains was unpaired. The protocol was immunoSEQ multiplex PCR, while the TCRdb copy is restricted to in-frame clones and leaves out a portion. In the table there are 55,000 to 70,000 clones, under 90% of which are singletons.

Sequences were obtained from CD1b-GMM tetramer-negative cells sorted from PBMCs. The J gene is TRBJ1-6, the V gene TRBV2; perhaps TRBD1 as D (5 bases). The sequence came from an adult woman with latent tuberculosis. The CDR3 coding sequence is TGTGCCAGCACCCCCGGGGGCTCCTATAATTCACCCCTCCACTTT. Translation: CASTPGGSYNSPLHF.